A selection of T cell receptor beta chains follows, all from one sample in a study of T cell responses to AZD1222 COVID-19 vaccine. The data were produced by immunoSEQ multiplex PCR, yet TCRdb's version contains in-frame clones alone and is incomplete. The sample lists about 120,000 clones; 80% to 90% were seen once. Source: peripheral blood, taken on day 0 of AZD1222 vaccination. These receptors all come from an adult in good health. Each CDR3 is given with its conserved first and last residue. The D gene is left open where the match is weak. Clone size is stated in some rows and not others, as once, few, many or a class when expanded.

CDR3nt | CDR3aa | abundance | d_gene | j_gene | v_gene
TGCGCCAGCAGCTGGGGTAGCGGGGGCGATACGCAGTATTTT | CASSWGSGGDTQYF | . | TRBD2 | TRBJ2-3 | TRBV5-1
TGTGCCAGTAGTAGGGCGGGCTTCTACGAGCAGTACTTC | CASSRAGFYEQYF | . | . | TRBJ2-7 | TRBV19
TGCAGTGCTAAGAACAGCTATGGCTACACCTTC | CSAKNSYGYTF | . | . | TRBJ1-2 | TRBV20-1
TGTGCCAGCTCACCAGACGGTAATGAAAAACTGTTTTTT | CASSPDGNEKLFF | once | . | TRBJ1-4 | TRBV18
TGTGCCAGCTCACCGCCACTTTCGGAAAAACTGTTTTTT | CASSPPLSEKLFF | . | . | TRBJ1-4 | TRBV18
TGTGCCAGCCCGGGACAGGGGGCTGGAGAGAAGTCCCCCGCTGAAGCTTTCTTT | CASPGQGAGEKSPAEAFF | . | TRBD1 | TRBJ1-1 | TRBV28
TGTGCCAGCAGCCAGGGAAGCGGGGGCCCTTCCTACGAGCAGTACTTC | CASSQGSGGPSYEQYF | . | TRBD2 | TRBJ2-7 | TRBV4-2
TGTGCCAGCTCACGCGCCGGGACTAGCGGTTTCTACGAGCAGTACTTC | CASSRAGTSGFYEQYF | . | TRBD2 | TRBJ2-7 | TRBV18
TGTGCCATCAGTGGACTAGCGGGAGTCGGGGAGCTGTTTTTT | CAISGLAGVGELFF | . | TRBD2 | TRBJ2-2 | TRBV10-3
TGTGCCAGCAGCTTGGACAGGGGAATCACCGGGGAGCTGTTTTTT | CASSLDRGITGELFF | . | TRBD1 | TRBJ2-2 | TRBV5-4
TGTGCCAGCAGTATGACAGGGGCGAACTATGGCTACACCTTC | CASSMTGANYGYTF | . | TRBD1 | TRBJ1-2 | TRBV6-5
TGCGCCAGCAGCCAAGAAGGGGGTAGCAATCAGCCCCAGCATTTT | CASSQEGGSNQPQHF | . | . | TRBJ1-5 | TRBV4-1
TGTGCCAGCAGTACAGGGGGACCCTACGAGCAGTACTTC | CASSTGGPYEQYF | . | TRBD1 | TRBJ2-7 | TRBV28
TGTGCCAGCAGCCCCGGGACAAGTACCTATGGCTACACCTTC | CASSPGTSTYGYTF | . | . | TRBJ1-2 | TRBV7-2
TGTGCCAGTAGGCCCTCGGGACAGGGTTCGGAAGGCTACACCTTC | CASRPSGQGSEGYTF | . | TRBD1 | TRBJ1-2 | TRBV19
TGCAGTGCCCCACCTATAGGCTACACCTTC | CSAPPIGYTF | once | . | TRBJ1-2 | TRBV20-1
TGTGCCATCAGTGAGACCGGGACCCCGAATGAAAAACTGTTTTTT | CAISETGTPNEKLFF | . | . | TRBJ1-4 | TRBV10-3
TGCAGCGCACGTCGACAGGGAGGAGACATTCAGTACTTC | CSARRQGGDIQYF | . | . | TRBJ2-4 | TRBV29-1
TGTGCCAGCACGGACTCCGAATTGAGCTACACCTTC | CASTDSELSYTF | once | . | TRBJ1-2 | TRBV12-3/TRBV12-4
TGTGCCAGCAGATGGGGAGAGGGAGAGACCCAGTACTTC | CASRWGEGETQYF | . | . | TRBJ2-5 | TRBV6-5
TGTGCCAGCAGCTGGGGGCCGAGGCTAACGCAGTATTTT | CASSWGPRLTQYF | . | . | TRBJ2-3 | TRBV11-2
TGTGCCAGCAGCACCGGCCGACAGGGTGGCACTGAAGCTTTCTTT | CASSTGRQGGTEAFF | . | TRBD1 | TRBJ1-1 | TRBV7-9
TGCAGCGTTGTTTTGGGTCAAGGGCAGAGTGAAAAACTGTTTTTT | CSVVLGQGQSEKLFF | . | . | TRBJ1-4 | TRBV29-1
TGTGCCAGCAGTTTATTGGGCAGCCCCCAGCATTTT | CASSLLGSPQHF | . | . | TRBJ1-5 | TRBV28
TGTGCCAGCAGTTACGGAGAGGGCTGGGAAGCTTTCTTT | CASSYGEGWEAFF | . | . | TRBJ1-1 | TRBV6-2/TRBV6-3
TGTGCCAGCAGCTTAGGGATAGCGGGACGCACAGATACGCAGTATTTT | CASSLGIAGRTDTQYF | . | TRBD2 | TRBJ2-3 | TRBV7-2
TGTGCCACCAGCAGCGGGGTAGAGGACACCGGGGAGCTGTTTTTT | CATSSGVEDTGELFF | . | . | TRBJ2-2 | TRBV15
TGTGCCAGCAGCTTGTTGGGGGACGCTGAAGCTTTCTTT | CASSLLGDAEAFF | . | . | TRBJ1-1 | TRBV5-5
TGTGCCAGCAGCTTAGTTACAGGGGGCAATCAGCCCCAGCATTTT | CASSLVTGGNQPQHF | . | TRBD1 | TRBJ1-5 | TRBV11-2
TGTGCCAGCAGGCCTACACGACTAGCGGGAGTAGAGACCCAGTACTTC | CASRPTRLAGVETQYF | . | TRBD2 | TRBJ2-5 | TRBV28
TGTGCCAGCAGCCCTCGACAGGGGGCAGGTGGAAACACCATATATTTT | CASSPRQGAGGNTIYF | . | TRBD1 | TRBJ1-3 | TRBV14
TGTGCCAGCAGTTTACTGGCTAGCGTCGCAGGGGAGCTGTTTTTT | CASSLLASVAGELFF | . | . | TRBJ2-2 | TRBV27
TGTGCCAGCAGCGAAGTGGGGCAGACCTACGAGCAGTACTTC | CASSEVGQTYEQYF | . | . | TRBJ2-7 | TRBV7-9
TGCGCCAGCAGCCCGGTTCTCGGGACAGGGGGCAGCTATGGCTACACCTTC | CASSPVLGTGGSYGYTF | . | TRBD1 | TRBJ1-2 | TRBV5-1
TGCGCCAGCAGCCAAGTTTGGGGGGGGGCCTCCACAGATACGCAGTATTTT | CASSQVWGGASTDTQYF | . | . | TRBJ2-3 | TRBV4-3
TGTGCCAGCAGCTTACTAGCGGGGGGACCCACAGATACGCAGTATTTT | CASSLLAGGPTDTQYF | . | TRBD2 | TRBJ2-3 | TRBV7-8
TGTGCCAGCAGTGACCCACCTCCTACCGGGACGACTGATGGCTACACCTTC | CASSDPPPTGTTDGYTF | . | . | TRBJ1-2 | TRBV6-4
TGCAGCGTTAGGCCAGCCTCTAACTATGGCTACACCTTC | CSVRPASNYGYTF | . | . | TRBJ1-2 | TRBV29-1
TGTGCCAGCAGCTTGGAGCGGGGGCGCGACGAGCAGTACTTC | CASSLERGRDEQYF | . | TRBD2 | TRBJ2-7 | TRBV11-1
TGCAGTGCTAGTAGCGGGAGGGTAGGAGTCGGGGAGCTGTTTTTT | CSASSGRVGVGELFF | . | TRBD2 | TRBJ2-2 | TRBV20-1
TGTGCCAGCAGCCTATCCCCGGGACAGGGAGCCTATGGCTACACCTTC | CASSLSPGQGAYGYTF | . | TRBD1 | TRBJ1-2 | TRBV4-2
TGCAAAGGACAGCGGAACACTGAAGCTTTCTTT | CKGQRNTEAFF | few | . | TRBJ1-1 | TRBV20-1
TGTGCCAGCAGCGGCCTAGCGGGGGAAAGCACAGATACGCAGTATTTT | CASSGLAGESTDTQYF | . | TRBD2 | TRBJ2-3 | TRBV9
TGTGCCAGCAGTCCACAGGGGGAGGGGGGCAATCAGCCCCAGCATTTT | CASSPQGEGGNQPQHF | . | TRBD1 | TRBJ1-5 | TRBV28
TGTGCCAGCAGTCTTACCAATACTGAAGCTTTCTTT | CASSLTNTEAFF | . | . | TRBJ1-1 | TRBV9
TGTGCCAGCAGTCCTTACCCCACCTCGGTTGTCGGGAAGGCGACAGATACGCAGTATTTT | CASSPYPTSVVGKATDTQYF | . | . | TRBJ2-3 | TRBV28
TGTGCCAGCAGCGCAACCCTGGAGGGAACCGTCTATGGCTACACCTTC | CASSATLEGTVYGYTF | . | . | TRBJ1-2 | TRBV7-2
TGTGCCAGCAGTTCCCGGGGACCTGAAGCTTTCTTT | CASSSRGPEAFF | . | . | TRBJ1-1 | TRBV27
TGTGCCAGCAGGCCTACAGGGGGCGCGAGGCACTATGGCTACACCTTC | CASRPTGGARHYGYTF | . | TRBD1 | TRBJ1-2 | TRBV7-9
TGTGCCAGCAGCCAATTCGGGGTTACAGATACGCAGTATTTT | CASSQFGVTDTQYF | . | . | TRBJ2-3 | TRBV9
TGTGCCAGCAGCTCCATGGGGACCCAAGAGACCCAGTACTTC | CASSSMGTQETQYF | . | . | TRBJ2-5 | TRBV5-8
TGTGCCAGCAGCCCCCTTTTTCAGGGGGCCCGGGAGCAGTACTTC | CASSPLFQGAREQYF | . | TRBD1 | TRBJ2-7 | TRBV28